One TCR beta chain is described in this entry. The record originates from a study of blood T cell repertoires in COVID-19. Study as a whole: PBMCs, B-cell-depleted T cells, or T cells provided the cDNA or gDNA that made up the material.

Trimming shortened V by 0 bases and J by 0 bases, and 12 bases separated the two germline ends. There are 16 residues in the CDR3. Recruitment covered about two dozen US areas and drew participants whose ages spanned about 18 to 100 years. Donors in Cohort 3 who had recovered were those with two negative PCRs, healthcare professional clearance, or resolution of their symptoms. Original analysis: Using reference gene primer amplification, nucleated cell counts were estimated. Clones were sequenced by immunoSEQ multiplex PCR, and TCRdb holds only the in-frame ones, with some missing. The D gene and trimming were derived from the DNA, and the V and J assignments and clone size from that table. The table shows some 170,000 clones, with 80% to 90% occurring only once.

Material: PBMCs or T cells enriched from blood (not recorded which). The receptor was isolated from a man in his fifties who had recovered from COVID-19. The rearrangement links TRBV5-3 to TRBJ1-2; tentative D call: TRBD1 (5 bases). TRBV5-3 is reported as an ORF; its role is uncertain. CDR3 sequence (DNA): TGTGCCAGAAGCTTGGTCCCCAGGGAAGCTAACTATGGCTACACCTTC. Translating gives CARSLVPREANYGYTF.